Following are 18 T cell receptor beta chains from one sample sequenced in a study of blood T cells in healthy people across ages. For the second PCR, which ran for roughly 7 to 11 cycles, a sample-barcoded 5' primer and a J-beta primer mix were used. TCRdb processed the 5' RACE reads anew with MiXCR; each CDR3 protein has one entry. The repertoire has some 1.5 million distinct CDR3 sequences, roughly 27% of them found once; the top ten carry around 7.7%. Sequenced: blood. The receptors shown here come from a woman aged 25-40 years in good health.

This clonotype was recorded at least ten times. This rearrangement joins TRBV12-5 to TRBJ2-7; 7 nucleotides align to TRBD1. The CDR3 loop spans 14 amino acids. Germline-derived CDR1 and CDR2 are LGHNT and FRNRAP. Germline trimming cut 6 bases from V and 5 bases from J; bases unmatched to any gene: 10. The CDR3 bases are TGTGCTAGTGGATACGGACAGGTTCGAGACGAGCAGTACTTC. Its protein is CASGYGQVRDEQYF.

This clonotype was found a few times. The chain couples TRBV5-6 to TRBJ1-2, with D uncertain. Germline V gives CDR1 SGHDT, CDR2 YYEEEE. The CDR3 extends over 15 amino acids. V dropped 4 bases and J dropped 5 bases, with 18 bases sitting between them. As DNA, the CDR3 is TGTGCCAGCAGCGAGGCCGGGCCCTCACGTTATGGCTACACCTTC. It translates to CASSEAGPSRYGYTF.

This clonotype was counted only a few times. CDR3 region: CSVHHSGANVLTF. Written as DNA, the CDR3 is TGCAGCGTTCACCACTCTGGGGCCAACGTCCTGACTTTC. The chain recombines TRBV29-1 with TRBJ2-6; D not resolved. V lost 5 bases to trimming and J lost 0 bases, with 5 bases between them. The germline CDR1 and CDR2 sequences are SQVTM and ANQGSEA. This CDR3 has 13 residues.

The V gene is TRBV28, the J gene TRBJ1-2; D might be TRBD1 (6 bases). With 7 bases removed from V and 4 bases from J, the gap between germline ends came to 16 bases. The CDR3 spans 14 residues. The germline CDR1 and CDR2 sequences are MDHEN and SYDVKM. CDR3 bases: TGTGCCAGCAACCCCACAGGGATTACCTATGGCTACACCTTC. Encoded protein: CASNPTGITYGYTF.

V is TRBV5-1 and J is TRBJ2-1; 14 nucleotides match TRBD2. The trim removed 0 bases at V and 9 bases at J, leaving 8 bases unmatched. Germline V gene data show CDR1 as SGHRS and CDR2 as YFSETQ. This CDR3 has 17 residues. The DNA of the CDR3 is TGCGCCAGCAGCTTGGGGACTAGCGGGAGGCTGTCCAGTGAGCAGTTCTTC. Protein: CASSLGTSGRLSSEQFF.

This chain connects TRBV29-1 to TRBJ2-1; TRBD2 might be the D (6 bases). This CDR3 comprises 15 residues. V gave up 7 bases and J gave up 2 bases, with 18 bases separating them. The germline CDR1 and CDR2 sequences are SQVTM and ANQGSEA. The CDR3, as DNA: TGCAGCGCTATCTCGACCGGGGGTCCCTACAATGAGCAGTTCTTC. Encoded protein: CSAISTGGPYNEQFF.

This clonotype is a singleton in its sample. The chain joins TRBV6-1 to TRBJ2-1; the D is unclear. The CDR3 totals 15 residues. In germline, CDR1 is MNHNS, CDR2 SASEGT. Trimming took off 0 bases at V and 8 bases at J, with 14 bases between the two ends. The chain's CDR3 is CASSEALQRVYEQFF. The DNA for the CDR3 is TGTGCCAGCAGTGAAGCGCTTCAAAGGGTCTATGAGCAGTTCTTC.

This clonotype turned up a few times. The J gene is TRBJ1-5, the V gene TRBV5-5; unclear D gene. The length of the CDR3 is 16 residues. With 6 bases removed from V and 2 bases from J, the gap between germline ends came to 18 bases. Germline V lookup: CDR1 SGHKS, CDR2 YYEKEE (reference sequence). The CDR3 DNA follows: TGTGCCAGCACCCCTGGGTGGGGTATCGGCAATCAGCCCCAGCATTTT. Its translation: CASTPGWGIGNQPQHF.

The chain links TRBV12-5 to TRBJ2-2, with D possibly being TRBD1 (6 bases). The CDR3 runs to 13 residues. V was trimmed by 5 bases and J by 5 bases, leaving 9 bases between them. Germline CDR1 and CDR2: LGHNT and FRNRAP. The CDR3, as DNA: TGTGCTAGTGGTCCCACAGGGACCGGGGAGCTGTTTTTT. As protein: CASGPTGTGELFF. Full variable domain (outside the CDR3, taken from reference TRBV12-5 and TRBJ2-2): DARVTQTPRHKVTEMGQEVTMRCQPILGHNTVFWYRQTMMQGLELLAYFRNRAPLDDSGMPKDRFSAEMPDATLATLKIQPSEPRDSAVYFCASGPTGTGELFFGEGSRLTVL.

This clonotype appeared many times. CDR3 residues: CASSLRQMNTEAFF. The CDR3, as DNA: TGTGCCAGCAGTTTAAGACAGATGAACACTGAAGCTTTCTTT. The chain combines TRBV27 with TRBJ1-1; tentative D call: TRBD1 (5 bases). The V end was cut by 2 bases, the J end by 0 bases, with 7 bases between. Per germline, CDR1 MNHEY and CDR2 SMNVEV (reference sequence). This CDR3 contains 14 residues.

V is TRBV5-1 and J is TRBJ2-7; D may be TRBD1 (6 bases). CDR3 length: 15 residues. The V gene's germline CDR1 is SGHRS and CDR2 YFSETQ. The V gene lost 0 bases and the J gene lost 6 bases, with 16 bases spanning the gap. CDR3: CASSLVRQASAEQYF. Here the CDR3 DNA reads TGCGCCAGCAGCTTGGTGCGACAGGCTAGTGCCGAGCAGTACTTC.

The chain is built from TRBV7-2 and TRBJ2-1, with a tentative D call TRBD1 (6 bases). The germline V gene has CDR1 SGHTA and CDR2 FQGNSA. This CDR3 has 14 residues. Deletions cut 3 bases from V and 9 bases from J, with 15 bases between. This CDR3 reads CASSLGALLSEQFF. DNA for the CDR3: TGTGCCAGCAGCTTGGGGGCCCTTTTATCTGAGCAGTTCTTC.

CDR3 region: CSAREGRGVYVTDTQYF. The CDR3 coding sequence is TGCAGTGCTAGAGAGGGACGGGGGGTTTATGTCACAGATACGCAGTATTTT. The V call is TRBV20-1, the J call TRBJ2-3, with 7 bases matching TRBD2. Germline lookup yields CDR1 DFQATT and CDR2 SNEGSKA (reference sequence). With V trimmed by 0 bases and J by 2 bases, 11 bases remained unmatched. This CDR3 has 17 amino acids.

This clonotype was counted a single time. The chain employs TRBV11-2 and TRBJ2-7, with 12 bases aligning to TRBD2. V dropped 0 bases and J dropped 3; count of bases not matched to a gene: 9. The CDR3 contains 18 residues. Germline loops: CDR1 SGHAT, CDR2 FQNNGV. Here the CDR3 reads CASSLDRTGLAGLYEQYF. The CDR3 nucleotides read TGTGCCAGCAGCTTAGATCGGACAGGACTAGCGGGACTCTACGAGCAGTACTTC. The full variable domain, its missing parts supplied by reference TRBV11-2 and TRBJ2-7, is EAGVAQSPRYKIIEKRQSVAFWCNPISGHATLYWYQQILGQGPKLLIQFQNNGVVDDSQLPKDRFSAERLKGVDSTLKIQPAKLEDSAVYLCASSLDRTGLAGLYEQYFGPGTRLTVT.

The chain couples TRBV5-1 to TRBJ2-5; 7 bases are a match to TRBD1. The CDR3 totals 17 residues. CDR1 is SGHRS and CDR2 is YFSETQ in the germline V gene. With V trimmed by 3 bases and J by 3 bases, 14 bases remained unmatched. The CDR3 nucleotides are TGCGCCAGCAGCTCTTCATTCGACACAGGGGTTAAAGAGACCCAGTACTTC. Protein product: CASSSSFDTGVKETQYF.

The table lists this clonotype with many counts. This CDR3 reads CASSPASGYNEQFF. CDR3 coding DNA: TGTGCCAGCAGCCCCGCTAGCGGGTACAATGAGCAGTTCTTC. The chain uses TRBV7-2 and TRBJ2-1; 8 bases are shared with TRBD2. The CDR3 has 14 residues. The germline gives CDR1 SGHTA, CDR2 FQGNSA. V lost 5 bases to trimming and J lost 4 bases; unmatched junction nucleotides: 4.

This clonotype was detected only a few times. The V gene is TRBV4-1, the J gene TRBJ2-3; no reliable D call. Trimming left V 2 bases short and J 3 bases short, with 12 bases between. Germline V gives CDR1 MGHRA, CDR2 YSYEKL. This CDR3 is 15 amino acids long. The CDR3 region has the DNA TGCGCCAGCAGCCAATCTTGGGGTGGAACAGATACGCAGTATTTT. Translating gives CASSQSWGGTDTQYF.

DNA of the CDR3: TGTGCCATCAGTGAGTCGTCGAACAGGGGTCGCGGAGATACGCAGTATTTT. Its translation: CAISESSNRGRGDTQYF. The chain couples TRBV10-3 to TRBJ2-3, with 7 bases fitting TRBD1. The CDR3 has 17 residues. CDR1 is ENHRY and CDR2 is SYGVKD in the germline V gene. With 0 bases clipped from V and 5 bases from J, the junction kept 11 bases outside the gene matches.